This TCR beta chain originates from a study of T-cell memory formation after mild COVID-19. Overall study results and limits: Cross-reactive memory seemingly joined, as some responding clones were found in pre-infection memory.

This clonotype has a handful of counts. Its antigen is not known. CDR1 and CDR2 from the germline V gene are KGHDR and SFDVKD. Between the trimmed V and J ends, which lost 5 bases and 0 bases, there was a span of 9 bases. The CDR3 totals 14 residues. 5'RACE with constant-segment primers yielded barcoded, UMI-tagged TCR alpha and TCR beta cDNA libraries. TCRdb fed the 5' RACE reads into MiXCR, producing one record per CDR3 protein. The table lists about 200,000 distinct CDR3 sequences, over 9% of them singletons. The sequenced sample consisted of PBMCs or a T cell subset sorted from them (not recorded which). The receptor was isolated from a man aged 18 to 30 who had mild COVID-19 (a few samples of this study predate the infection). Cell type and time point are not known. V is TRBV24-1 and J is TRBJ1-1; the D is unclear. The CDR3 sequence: CATSVGVLNTEAFF. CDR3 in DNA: TGTGCCACCAGTGTCGGGGTCCTGAACACTGAAGCTTTCTTT.